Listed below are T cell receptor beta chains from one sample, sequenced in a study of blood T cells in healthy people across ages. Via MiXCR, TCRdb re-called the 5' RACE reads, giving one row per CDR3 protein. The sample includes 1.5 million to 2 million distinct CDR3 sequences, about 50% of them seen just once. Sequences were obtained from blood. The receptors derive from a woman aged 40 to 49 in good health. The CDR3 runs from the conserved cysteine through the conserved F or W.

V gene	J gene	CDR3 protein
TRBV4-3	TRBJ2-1	CASSQDRSGGPSYNEQFF
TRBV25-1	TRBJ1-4	CASRMGGWGEKLFF
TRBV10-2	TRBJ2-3	CASSADSSPDTQYF
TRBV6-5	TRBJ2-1	CASSDPRLEYNEQFF
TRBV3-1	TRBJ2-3	CASSQLASITDTQYF
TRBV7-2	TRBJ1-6	CASSGRDRTSPLHF
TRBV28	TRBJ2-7	CASSFTNSYEQYF
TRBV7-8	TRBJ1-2	CASSLSVQTGYGYTF
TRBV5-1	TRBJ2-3	CASSEGGRPDTQYF
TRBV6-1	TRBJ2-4	CASSEGQKNIQYF
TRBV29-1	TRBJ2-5	CSAGRIQETQYF
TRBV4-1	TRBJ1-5	CASSHMGQGGNQPQHF
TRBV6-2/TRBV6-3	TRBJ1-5	CASTRGTGGTQPQHF
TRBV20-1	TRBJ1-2	CSAPRAPGHGYTF